The TCR beta chain described here comes from a study of T cell repertoires in cytomegalovirus infection. Study-wide points: People with CMV and the relevant HLA were identified by cumulative public TCR beta family frequency.

As concerns this clonotype: The antigen remains undetermined.

One entry per CDR3 protein results from TCRdb running MiXCR on the reads. The sample comprises tens of thousands of distinct CDR3 sequences, about a fifth of which are singletons, and approximately 90% rests with the top ten. This TCR came from a human donor in good health (CMV status not recorded). Some clones in this sample may be carry-over from other donors' samples. This material consisted of CD8+ T cells from cultured PBMCs, taken from culture after CMV antigen stimulation.

The CDR3 is CASSETPRLRNTEAFF. CDR3 nucleotides: TGTGCCAGCAGTGAGACACCGCGATTGAGGAACACTGAAGCTTTCTTT. The chain carries TRBV6-1 and TRBJ1-1; D is ambiguous. CDR1 is MNHNS, CDR2 SASEGT, per germline. The CDR3 consists of 16 residues. V was trimmed by 3 bases and J by 1 base, leaving 15 bases between them.